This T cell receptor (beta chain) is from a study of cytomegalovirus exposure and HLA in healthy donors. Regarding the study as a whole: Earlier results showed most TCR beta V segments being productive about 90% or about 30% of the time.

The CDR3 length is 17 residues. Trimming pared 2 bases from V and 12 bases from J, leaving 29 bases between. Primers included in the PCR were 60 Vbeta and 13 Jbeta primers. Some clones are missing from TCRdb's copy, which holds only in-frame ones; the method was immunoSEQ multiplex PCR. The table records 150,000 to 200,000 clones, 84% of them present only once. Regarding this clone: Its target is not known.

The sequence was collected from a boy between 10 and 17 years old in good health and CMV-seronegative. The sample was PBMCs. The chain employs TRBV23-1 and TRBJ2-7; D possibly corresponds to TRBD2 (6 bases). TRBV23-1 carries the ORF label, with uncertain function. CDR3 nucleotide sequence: TGCGCCAGCAGTCAAGAGGTTTCTGGGACTCCTGCTTTTGACGCGTACTTC. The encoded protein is CASSQEVSGTPAFDAYF.